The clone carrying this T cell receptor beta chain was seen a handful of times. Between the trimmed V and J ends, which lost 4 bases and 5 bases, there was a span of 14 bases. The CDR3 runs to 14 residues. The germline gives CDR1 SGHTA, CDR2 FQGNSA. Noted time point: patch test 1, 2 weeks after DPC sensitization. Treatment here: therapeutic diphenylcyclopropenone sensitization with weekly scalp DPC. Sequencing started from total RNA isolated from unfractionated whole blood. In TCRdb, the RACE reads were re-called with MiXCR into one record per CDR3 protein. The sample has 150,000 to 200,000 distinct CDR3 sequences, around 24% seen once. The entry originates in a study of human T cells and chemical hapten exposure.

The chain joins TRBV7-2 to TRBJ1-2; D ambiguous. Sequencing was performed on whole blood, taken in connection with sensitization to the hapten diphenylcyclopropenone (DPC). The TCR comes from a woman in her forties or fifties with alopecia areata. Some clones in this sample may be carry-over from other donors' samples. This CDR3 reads CASSSEGILYGYTF. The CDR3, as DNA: TGTGCCAGCAGCTCAGAGGGTATTTTGTATGGCTACACCTTC.